This T cell receptor (beta chain) was identified in a study of T cells in Graves' hyperthyroidism and ophthalmopathy. General study findings and limits: Separating ophthalmopathy from stable hyperthyroidism was achieved by a 13 V-J model.

This clonotype was observed a few times. Its target is not known. Inclusion characteristics of ophthalmopathy patients comprised a Clinical Activity Score of at least 3, a NOSPECS grade of at least 4, and duration under 3 months. TCR beta CDR3 regions were amplified from RNA. During a first-round RT-PCR of the TCR CDR3, the HTBI primer set was used. TCRdb recomputed calls from the multiplex PCR reads with MiXCR, one row per CDR3 protein. Of hundreds of thousands of distinct CDR3 sequences listed, roughly 15% are singletons. The CDR3 runs to 15 residues. Germline V CDR1 and CDR2: DFQATT, SNEGSKA (reference sequence). The V gene lost 6 bases and the J gene lost 2 bases, with 17 bases spanning the gap.

The sequenced material came from blood. The clonotype was recovered from a middle-aged woman with Graves' ophthalmopathy. The chain has TRBV20-1 and TRBJ1-5, with unresolved D. The CDR3 reads CSAVTRSFGNQPQHF. In nucleotides, the CDR3 is TGCAGTGCCGTGACACGGTCCTTTGGCAATCAGCCCCAGCATTTT.